This T cell receptor (beta chain) was recorded in a study of molecular identifiers for immune sequencing clone quantification (dated by TCRdb to 2016 to 2018). The study in broad terms: For a replicate experiment, RNA from approximately 20,000 or 100,000 naive CD8 T cells was divided into five aliquots, and four of the five aliquots were sequenced. This methods study used CD8 T cells to benchmark TCR RNA copy counting and molecular-identifier clustering-based TCR repertoire sequencing (MIDCIRS).

This clonotype was picked up many times. Its antigen is not yet known. Base qualities were left out, and no much larger clone turns up one base away. Overall study outcomes, separate from this receptor: Even against a background of 750,000 to 1,000,000 naive CD8 T cells, spiked-in Jurkat TCR RNA amounting to a single cell's worth was reported to be detectable. Identical TCR molecules sharing a barcode could cause highly expanded clone sizes to be underestimated. About 3 recovered TCR RNA copies per cell were obtained by modeling, versus about ten by digital PCR, implying a capture efficiency of 25% to 30%. Spiked-in Jurkat TCR RNA (approximately eleven copies' worth), which is not part of the donor repertoire, was contained in the naive libraries. In CMV-specific effector cells, clones with more than 20 RNA copies contained over 98% of molecules, whereas in naive cells such clones contained under 1% of molecules. When barcode sub-clustering was left out, chimeric consensus sequences inflated TCR diversity, with chimeras reaching as high as 47%.

Libraries of naive CD8 T cells were built from anywhere between about 20,000 and 1,000,000 sorted cells, with 10%, 30% or 50% of the purified RNA used. On a BD FACSAria II, naive CD8 T cells were FACS-sorted as CD8+CD4-CCR7+CD45RA+ and collected into RLT Plus buffer. To test detection sensitivity, Jurkat RNA equal to ten TCR copies was added to samples of roughly 18,000-1,100,000 naive CD8 T cells. Enrichment of CD8 T cells was performed with RosetteSep CD8+ T Cell Enrichment Cocktail and Ficoll-Paque, after which ACK red cell lysis was carried out. The receptor library was made with PCR. Sequencing was performed on an Illumina HiSeq 4000. Bulk TCR libraries were made following a previously described method, with the TCR primers given in Table S5. Total RNA was purified with the Qiagen AllPrep DNA/RNA kit. Before analysis, reads from multiple sequencing runs of one library were combined. In the source study's methods: Reads were retained only if an exact TCR constant sequence was present, and the retained reads were trimmed to 150 nt and grouped according to their 12-nt molecular barcodes. Within each barcode group, reads were sub-clustered at a 15% Levenshtein threshold, and quality-weighted consensus sequences were built per RNA molecule. Non-functional sequences were removed, as were lower-count sequences one edit away from another. On the basis of fitting two negative binomial distributions, barcode sub-clusters with fewer than 20% of the maximum read count were discarded. In-frame beta chains were kept once TCRdb had trimmed the public reads at Q25 with fastp and called clones with MiXCR. Entries that share a CDR3 protein sequence are merged under the most common genes and DNA. TCRdb, rather than the study authors, made the V and J calls. Counted in this sample were about 320,000 distinct CDR3 sequences; roughly 23% of them appeared once. In total, the top ten clones hold approximately 0.83% of the sample.

The sample consisted of naive CD8+ T cells from blood, with Jurkat cell RNA spiked in. This sample's cell subset or site label indicates: FACS-sorted CD8+CD4-CCR7+CD45RA+ naive T cells. The receptor was isolated from a human donor in good health. Some libraries in this study had Jurkat cell RNA spiked in.

The CDR3 region reads CASSPQGINTEAFF. The bases read TGTGCCAGCAGTCCTCAGGGGATTAACACTGAAGCTTTCTTT. Recombination connected TRBV27 to TRBJ1-1; the D gene is perhaps TRBD1, on 6 matching bases. V is reduced by 5 bases and J by 2 bases, leaving a spacing of 12 bases between them. CDR1 and CDR2 were assigned from the germline V gene (reference sequence) as MNHEY and SMNVEV. Its CDR3 holds 14 amino acids, cysteine through phenylalanine. The sequence is cut down to CDR3 DNA, 42 bases in frame from base 1.